These 22 T cell receptor beta chains originate from one sample sequenced in a study of cytomegalovirus exposure and HLA in healthy donors. The PCR had 60 Vbeta and 13 Jbeta primers. Some clones are missing from TCRdb's copy, which holds only in-frame ones; the method was immunoSEQ multiplex PCR. This sample carries about 200,000 clones, with less than 0.85% going to the ten biggest clones. The sample comprised PBMCs. These receptors were collected from a boy between 5 and 17 years old in good health and CMV-seronegative.

The chain uses TRBV7-8 and TRBJ1-1; 8 nucleotides align to TRBD1. This CDR3 spans 15 amino acids. Germline loops: CDR1 SGHVS, CDR2 FQNEAQ. After removal of 2 bases from V and 7 bases from J, the junction contained 9 bases not matched to a gene. The CDR3 loop reads CASSLSWAGGGEAFF. Here the CDR3 DNA reads TGTGCCAGCAGCTTATCGTGGGCAGGGGGCGGTGAAGCTTTCTTT.

The CDR3 DNA reads as TGTGCCAGCAGCGTAGTAGGGGGGGTACTCACAGATACGCAGTATTTT. It codes for CASSVVGGVLTDTQYF. The chain is built from TRBV7-6 and TRBJ2-3; tentative D call: TRBD2 (7 bases). CDR3 size: 16 residues. V was clipped by 5 bases and J by 2 bases, with 17 bases between them. CDR1 and CDR2 (germline): SGHVS, FNYEAQ.

J is TRBJ2-7 and V is TRBV18, with TRBD1 matching over 8 bases. Germline V gives CDR1 KGHSH, CDR2 LQKENI. V lost 4 bases, J lost 6 bases, and 2 bases stayed unmatched. The CDR3 has 12 amino acids. CDR3 residues: CASSLTGVEQYF. CDR3 coding DNA: TGTGCCAGCTCACTGACAGGGGTCGAGCAGTACTTC.

The V gene is TRBV6-5, the J gene TRBJ2-3, with 9 positions matching TRBD2. This CDR3 contains 15 residues. V trimming: 7 bases; J trimming: 0 bases; junction bases outside the gene matches: 5. CDR1 and CDR2 (germline): MNHEY, SVGAGI. DNA of the CDR3: TGTGCCAGCAAAGCGGGACTAGCCAGCACAGATACGCAGTATTTT. The encoded protein is CASKAGLASTDTQYF.

The rearrangement joins TRBV11-1 to TRBJ2-1; 7 nucleotides line up with TRBD2. Trimming removed 0 bases from V and 9 bases from J; junction bases left unmatched: 5. The germline CDR1 and CDR2 sequences are SGHAT and FQDESV (reference sequence). This CDR3 has 14 residues. The CDR3 coding sequence is TGTGCCAGCAGCTTAGCGGTTCGGGGGGTTGAGCAGTTCTTC. Encoded protein: CASSLAVRGVEQFF.

This sequence joins TRBV18 and TRBJ1-5, with 9 nucleotides matching TRBD1. CDR1 and CDR2 from the germline V gene are KGHSH and LQKENI. J gave up 7 bases and V 4 bases, and 14 bases lay outside the gene matches. The CDR3 contains 17 residues. The CDR3 is CASSLDLTGGAGQPQHF. The CDR3 region has the DNA TGTGCCAGCTCACTAGATCTAACAGGGGGCGCCGGGCAGCCCCAGCATTTT.

The gene calls are TRBV7-2 and TRBJ1-5, with TRBD1 as a possible D gene (6 bases). Germline CDR1 reads SGHTA; CDR2 reads FQGNSA. V shed 7 bases and J shed 4 bases, with 11 bases lying between them. The CDR3 spans 13 residues. CDR3 amino acids: CASTTGLNQPQHF. The DNA of the CDR3 is TGTGCCAGCACAACAGGGTTAAATCAGCCCCAGCATTTT.

The chain links TRBV7-2 to TRBJ2-1, with TRBD2 matching 14 bases. Germline-derived CDR1 and CDR2 are SGHTA and FQGNSA. After removal of 2 bases from V and 7 bases from J, the junction contained 13 bases not matched to a gene. The CDR3 extends over 19 amino acids. The CDR3 reads CASSLHGTSGGAPGNEQFF. The CDR3, as DNA: TGTGCCAGCAGCTTACATGGGACTAGCGGGGGCGCACCGGGGAATGAGCAGTTCTTC.

As regards this clone: The sample holds other DNA sequences that translate to the same CDR3. The genes are TRBV15 and TRBJ1-1; 11 bases fit TRBD1. The CDR3 has 15 residues. Per germline, CDR1 LNHNV and CDR2 YYDKDF (reference sequence). After removal of 0 bases from V and 5 bases from J, the junction contained 2 bases not matched to a gene. CDR3: CATSRDGTGGTEAFF. CDR3 bases: TGTGCCACCAGCAGAGATGGGACAGGGGGGACTGAAGCTTTCTTT.

The chain employs TRBV30 and TRBJ2-7, with TRBD2 identical over 12 bases. Germline lookup yields CDR1 GTSNPN and CDR2 SVGIG (reference sequence). The junction had 9 bases not matched to a gene; V was cut back by 1 base and J by 5 bases. The CDR3 runs to 16 residues. The CDR3 sequence: CAWSARGLAGKDEQYF. Here the CDR3 DNA reads TGTGCCTGGAGTGCCCGAGGACTAGCGGGGAAGGACGAGCAGTACTTC.

The rearrangement links TRBV5-1 to TRBJ2-5; the match to TRBD2 covers 10 bases. This CDR3 spans 15 amino acids. V shed 5 bases and J 5 bases; nucleotides not matched to a gene: 9. Germline V gives CDR1 SGHRS, CDR2 YFSETQ. The CDR3 nucleotides are TGCGCCAGCAGTTCCAGCGGGGGGGCGGGGGAGACCCAGTACTTC. Translation: CASSSSGGAGETQYF.

The chain joins TRBV7-2 to TRBJ2-7; TRBD2 agrees at 7 bases. After removal of 2 bases from V and 5 bases from J, the junction contained 12 bases not matched to a gene. Germline V gene data show CDR1 as SGHTA and CDR2 as FQGNSA. The CDR3 is 16 amino acids. The CDR3 protein is CASSLSTSRFRDEQYF. For the CDR3, the DNA is TGTGCCAGCAGCTTATCGACTAGCCGTTTTAGGGACGAGCAGTACTTC.

The V and J genes are TRBV21-1 and TRBJ2-7; the listed D gene, TRBD1, was not tested against the DNA. TRBV21-1 is termed a pseudogene. CDR3 length: 15 residues. DNA for the CDR3: TGTGCCAGCAGCAAATGGGCCCGGAAACACTACGAGCAGTACTTC. This translates into CASSKWARKHYEQYF.

The V call is TRBV18, the J call TRBJ1-2; 8 bases map to TRBD1. After removal of 6 bases from V and 2 bases from J, the junction contained 5 bases not matched to a gene. Germline V gene sequence: CDR1 KGHSH, CDR2 LQKENI. This CDR3 is 14 amino acids long. The CDR3: CASSTGGSNYGYTF. Here the CDR3 DNA reads TGTGCCAGCTCCACAGGGGGATCCAACTATGGCTACACCTTC.

This chain links TRBV29-1 with TRBJ2-3; TRBD1 aligns across 8 bases. V shed 5 bases, J shed 1 base, and the junction held 8 bases outside the gene matches. There are 15 residues in the CDR3. Germline CDR1 SQVTM, CDR2 ANQGSEA. CDR3 coding DNA: TGCAGCGTTTCCAGGGGGCGCGGCGGCACAGATACGCAGTATTTT. Its protein is CSVSRGRGGTDTQYF.

J is TRBJ1-1 and V is TRBV7-8; possibly TRBD1 for D (5 bases). There are 15 residues in the CDR3. Germline CDR1 is SGHVS and CDR2 is FQNEAQ. Trimming took off 3 bases at V and 3 bases at J, with 14 bases between the two ends. The DNA for the CDR3 is TGTGCCAGCAGCTTTCCCCGGGGGGGGGACACTGAAGCTTTCTTT. Protein sequence: CASSFPRGGDTEAFF.

This chain uses TRBV29-1 with TRBJ1-2; D is unclear. The CDR3 consists of 13 residues. The germline gives CDR1 SQVTM, CDR2 ANQGSEA. Trimming took off 1 base at V and 8 bases at J, with 14 bases between the two ends. The CDR3 here is CSVEVGRSRGYTF. CDR3 coding DNA: TGCAGCGTTGAAGTTGGGAGATCCCGAGGCTACACCTTC.

The chain couples TRBV4-1 to TRBJ1-2; the match to TRBD1 covers 7 bases. The ends lost 3 bases at V and 6 bases at J; junction bases unmatched: 10. In germline, CDR1 is MGHRA, CDR2 YSYEKL. The CDR3 is 15 amino acids. The CDR3 DNA reads as TGCGCCAGCAGCCAGCCCAGACAGGGTCGGAATGGCTACACCTTC. Protein: CASSQPRQGRNGYTF.

This chain uses TRBV4-3 with TRBJ1-1, with unresolved D. V was shortened by 0 bases and J by 4 bases, with 18 bases between the two germline ends. Germline V CDR1 and CDR2: LGHNA, YSLEER. This CDR3 comprises 17 residues. The CDR3 sequence is CASSQDSGVVLGTEAFF. The CDR3 nucleotides read TGCGCCAGCAGCCAAGATAGCGGGGTGGTGCTAGGCACTGAAGCTTTCTTT.

The V gene is TRBV5-1, the J gene TRBJ2-7, with a possible D match to TRBD2 (6 bases). CDR1 SGHRS and CDR2 YFSETQ come from the germline V gene. The CDR3 consists of 15 residues. Trimming removed 1 base at V and 1 base at J, with 12 bases between. The CDR3 region has the DNA TGCGCCAGCAGCTTGTCTTGGGGGAGGTCCTACGAGCAGTACTTC. Its protein is CASSLSWGRSYEQYF. The full variable domain, in which reference TRBV5-1 and TRBJ2-7 provide the parts outside the CDR3, is KAGVTQTPRYLIKTRGQQVTLSCSPISGHRSVSWYQQTPGQGLQFLFEYFSETQRNKGNFPGRFSGRQFSNSRSEMNVSTLELGDSALYLCASSLSWGRSYEQYFGPGTRLTVT.

The CDR3 region has the DNA TGTGCCAGTAGTAGCCCGCAGGCGGGAGGCTACACCTTC. Translated: CASSSPQAGGYTF. V and J are TRBV19 and TRBJ1-2; unclear D gene. CDR1 is LNHDA and CDR2 is SQIVND in the germline V gene (reference sequence). V lost 4 bases, J lost 8 bases, and 14 bases lay in between. This CDR3 contains 13 residues.

This sequence joins TRBV7-2 and TRBJ1-2; 7 bases line up with TRBD1. Trimming cost V 3 bases and J 2 bases; bases outside gene matches: 6. Germline V lookup: CDR1 SGHTA, CDR2 FQGNSA. The CDR3 is 15 amino acids. CDR3 sequence reads: CASSFRQGKNYGYTF. CDR3 sequence (DNA): TGTGCCAGCAGCTTCCGACAGGGCAAAAACTATGGCTACACCTTC.